These 17 T cell receptor beta chains were all obtained from the same sample, sequenced in a study of T cells of healthy individuals. TCRdb reanalysed the 5' RACE reads using MiXCR and keeps one entry per CDR3 protein. The repertoire has approximately 89,000 distinct CDR3 sequences, around 5.1% of them found once; the top ten carry 6.5% to 8%. The receptor source for this set is a female donor in good health.

This clonotype was counted many times. The V gene is TRBV7-9, the J gene TRBJ2-3; D call uncertain. V lost 1 base and J 1 base, leaving 15 bases between the germline ends. The CDR3 contains 17 residues. The germline gives CDR1 SEHNR, CDR2 FQNEAQ (reference sequence). The CDR3 DNA reads as TGTGCCAGCAGCTTAGAGGATGGGCCTTGGGGCACAGATACGCAGTATTTT. Protein sequence: CASSLEDGPWGTDTQYF.

This clonotype was observed many times. V usage is TRBV6-6 and J usage is TRBJ2-3, with unresolved D. Germline CDR1 and CDR2: MNHNY and SVGAGI (reference sequence). Trimming took 2 bases from V and 3 from J, leaving 6 bases between them. The CDR3 length is 13 residues. CDR3 sequence reads: CASSYLATDTQYF. CDR3 nucleotide sequence: TGTGCCAGCAGTTACCTGGCAACAGATACGCAGTATTTT.

In this sample, this clonotype turned up many times. CDR3 sequence reads: CASRLRGNTGELFF. The CDR3 DNA reads as TGCGCCAGCAGGTTAAGGGGGAACACCGGGGAGCTGTTTTTT. This sequence joins TRBV5-1 and TRBJ2-2; weak D call: TRBD1 (5 bases). The V end lost 5 bases, the J end lost 1 base, and 9 bases lay between the germline ends. This CDR3 has 14 amino acids. Germline assignment: CDR1 SGHRS and CDR2 YFSETQ.

This clonotype was observed many times. The rearrangement joins TRBV28 to TRBJ2-7, with TRBD1 matching 8 bases. Losses at the gene ends were 5 bases for V and 4 bases for J; bases not matched to a gene: 7. The germline gives CDR1 MDHEN, CDR2 SYDVKM. This CDR3 is 14 amino acids long. The CDR3 coding sequence is TGTGCCAGCAGTGACGGACAGGGAAGATACGAGCAGTACTTC. Encoded protein: CASSDGQGRYEQYF.

This clonotype was seen only a few times. The chain links TRBV4-3 to TRBJ2-7, with 9 positions matching TRBD1. The CDR3 has 15 amino acids. The junction had 4 bases not matched to a gene; V was cut back by 1 base and J by 3 bases. Looked up from germline, CDR1 is LGHNA and CDR2 is YSLEER. CDR3 sequence (DNA): TGCGCCAGCAGCCAAGGGAGGACAGGGGACTACGAGCAGTACTTC. Residues: CASSQGRTGDYEQYF.

The chain recombines TRBV6-2 or TRBV6-3 with TRBJ1-2; possible D gene TRBD1, 5 bases. The CDR3 sequence is 13 residues long. Germline V CDR1 and CDR2: MNHEY, SVGEGT. Trimming shortened V by 4 bases and J by 8 bases, and 14 bases separated the two germline ends. In DNA form, the CDR3 reads TGTGCCAGCAGTTTCGGGACCAGTGGAGGCTACACCTTC. This encodes CASSFGTSGGYTF.

This clonotype was observed many times. This chain connects TRBV2 to TRBJ1-2; perhaps TRBD1 as D (5 bases). V lost 7 bases and J 2 bases, leaving 32 bases between the germline ends. The CDR3 is made up of 20 amino acids. In germline, CDR1 is SNHLY, CDR2 FYNNEI. This CDR3 reads CASNPLFGIRDGGENYGYTF. The CDR3 nucleotides read TGTGCCAGCAACCCCCTATTCGGCATCCGGGACGGAGGAGAGAACTATGGCTACACCTTC.

This clonotype occurred a few times. This chain connects TRBV13 to TRBJ2-7; 10 nucleotides match TRBD1. V trimming: 5 bases; J trimming: 3 bases; junction bases outside the gene matches: 7. The CDR3 is 15 residues long. Germline V gene data show CDR1 as PRHDT and CDR2 as FYEKMQ (reference sequence). The CDR3 coding sequence is TGTGCCAGCAGCGCCACTGGGACAGGGGACTACGAGCAGTACTTC. As protein: CASSATGTGDYEQYF.

This clonotype was found a few times. The chain employs TRBV7-9 and TRBJ2-3; 7 bases are a match to TRBD2. Germline CDR1 SEHNR, CDR2 FQNEAQ (reference sequence). The CDR3 loop spans 15 amino acids. Trimming took 1 base from V and 2 from J; bases not matched to a gene: 3. The CDR3 spells CASSLGEGTTDTQYF. CDR3 nucleotides: TGTGCCAGCAGCTTAGGGGAGGGGACCACAGATACGCAGTATTTT. Looking up the rest from reference TRBV7-9 and TRBJ2-3 gives the full variable domain: DTGVSQNPRHKITKRGQNVTFRCDPISEHNRLYWYRQTLGQGPEFLTYFQNEAQLEKSRLLSDRFSAERPKGSFSTLEIQRTEQGDSAMYLCASSLGEGTTDTQYFGPGTRLTVL.

This clonotype was seen repeatedly, ten times or more. The chain recombines TRBV11-1 with TRBJ2-7; 11 bases are a match to TRBD2. The CDR3 consists of 16 residues. Germline CDR1 and CDR2: SGHAT and FQDESV (reference sequence). The V gene end was trimmed by 5 bases and the J gene end by 6 bases; junction bases not matched to a gene: 12. CDR3 bases: TGTGCCAGCAGCCCTGACTGGATTAGCGGGAGGGGCGAGCAGTACTTC. It encodes CASSPDWISGRGEQYF.

This clonotype appeared many times. V gene TRBV7-2 combines with J gene TRBJ2-3; TRBD2 agrees at 7 bases. CDR1 is SGHTA and CDR2 is FQGNSA in the germline V gene. The V and J ends lost 1 base and 5 bases, in that order; junction bases with no gene match: 6. This CDR3 has 15 amino acids. In DNA, the CDR3 is TGTGCCAGCAGCTTAGTACTAGCGCGAGGAGATACGCAGTATTTT. It codes for CASSLVLARGDTQYF.

The V and J genes are TRBV11-2 and TRBJ2-2, with 7 bases that match TRBD1. The CDR3 length is 12 residues. Germline values: CDR1 SGHAT, CDR2 FQNNGV. The V segment lost 5 bases and the J segment 12 bases; nucleotides outside the gene matches: 6. DNA of the CDR3: TGTGCCAGCAGCCTTGACAGGGAACAGCTGTTTTTT. Protein product: CASSLDREQLFF.

This clonotype came up many times. The chain couples TRBV7-8 to TRBJ2-7, with TRBD2 identical over 11 bases. CDR3 length: 20 residues. The J segment lost 2 bases and the V segment lost 0 bases, leaving 15 bases of the junction unmatched. Germline V gives CDR1 SGHVS, CDR2 FQNEAQ. This chain's CDR3 is CASSLASVTSGSLFPYEQYF. The CDR3 DNA follows: TGTGCCAGCAGCTTAGCGTCTGTCACTAGCGGGAGCTTATTTCCCTACGAGCAGTACTTC.

This clonotype was observed a handful of times. V and J are TRBV6-2 or TRBV6-3 and TRBJ1-2; TRBD1 agrees at 8 bases. This CDR3 comprises 13 residues. Trimming removed 2 bases from V and 7 bases from J; junction bases left unmatched: 3. Germline V gene data show CDR1 as MNHEY and CDR2 as SVGEGT. CDR3 bases: TGTGCCAGCAGTTACCCCACAGGGGGTGGCTACACCTTC. It encodes CASSYPTGGGYTF.

This clonotype was observed at least ten times. The rearrangement uses TRBV27 and TRBJ2-7; 8 bases agree with TRBD1. Germline CDR1 reads MNHEY; CDR2 reads SMNVEV (reference sequence). The CDR3 loop spans 13 amino acids. After removal of 6 bases from V and 7 bases from J, the junction contained 8 bases not matched to a gene. CDR3 in DNA: TGTGCCAGCAGCACGACAGGGACAGGAGAGCAGTACTTC. Encoded protein: CASSTTGTGEQYF.

This clonotype has at least ten counts. The genes are TRBV6-6 and TRBJ2-3; D remains unclear. The ends were cut back, 7 bases at V and 0 bases at J, with 14 bases in the middle. CDR1 is MNHNY and CDR2 is SVGAGI in the germline V gene (reference sequence). This CDR3 contains 15 residues. The CDR3 protein is CASNDTGFSTDTQYF. The CDR3 DNA sequence: TGTGCCAGCAACGACACCGGGTTCAGCACAGATACGCAGTATTTT.

Many counts were recorded for this clonotype. The chain couples TRBV3-1 to TRBJ2-7; TRBD2 agrees at 8 bases. Per the germline V gene, CDR1 is LGHDT and CDR2 is YNNKEL (reference sequence). V shed 3 bases, J shed 7 bases, and the junction held 8 bases outside the gene matches. The CDR3 extends over 14 amino acids. The CDR3 here is CASSQLAGDKEQYF. The CDR3 DNA sequence: TGTGCCAGCAGCCAGCTAGCGGGCGATAAGGAGCAGTACTTC.